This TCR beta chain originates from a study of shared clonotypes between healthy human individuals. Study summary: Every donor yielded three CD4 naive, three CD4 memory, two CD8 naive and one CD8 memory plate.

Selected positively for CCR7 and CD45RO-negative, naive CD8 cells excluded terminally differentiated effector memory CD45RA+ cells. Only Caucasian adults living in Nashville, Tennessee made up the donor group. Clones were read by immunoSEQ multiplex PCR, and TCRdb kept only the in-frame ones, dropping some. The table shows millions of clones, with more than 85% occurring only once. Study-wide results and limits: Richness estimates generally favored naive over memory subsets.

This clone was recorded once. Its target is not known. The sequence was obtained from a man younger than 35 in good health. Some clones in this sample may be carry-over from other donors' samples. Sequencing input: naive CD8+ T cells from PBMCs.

The CDR3 here is CASSQDVLEREGHEQFF. The CDR3 nucleotides are TGCGCCAGCAGCCAAGATGTATTGGAGCGGGAGGGCCATGAGCAGTTCTTC. This sequence joins TRBV4-1 and TRBJ2-1, with TRBD2 matching over 10 bases. Per germline, CDR1 MGHRA and CDR2 YSYEKL. J gave up 8 bases and V 0 bases, and 10 bases lay outside the gene matches. CDR3 length: 17 residues.